This TCR beta chain was observed in a study of monozygotic twins with inflammatory bowel disease. Study results and limitations: Clonotype overlap with others was lower in IBD patients than in healthy twins, a difference that was greatest with disease activity. None of the different T cell subtypes could be distinguished from one another.

Generation of cDNA took place in eight separate reactions per sample. TCRdb reprocessed the 5' RACE reads; each CDR3 protein has one entry and no DNA is given. The listing contains approximately 400,000 distinct CDR3 sequences. With respect to this clonotype: Its antigen is not identified.

Blood samples of approximately 2.4 ml were drawn from every donor. The CDR3 is made up of 15 amino acids. The germline V gene has CDR1 SGHRS and CDR2 YFSETQ. Sequencing used blood. The clonotype comes from a human donor with ulcerative colitis or Crohn's disease, or a healthy co-twin of an affected twin (not recorded which). This chain uses TRBV5-1 with TRBJ2-2; TCRdb lists TRBD2, though no DNA is available to test this call. This chain's CDR3 is CASSWGSAMTGELFF.